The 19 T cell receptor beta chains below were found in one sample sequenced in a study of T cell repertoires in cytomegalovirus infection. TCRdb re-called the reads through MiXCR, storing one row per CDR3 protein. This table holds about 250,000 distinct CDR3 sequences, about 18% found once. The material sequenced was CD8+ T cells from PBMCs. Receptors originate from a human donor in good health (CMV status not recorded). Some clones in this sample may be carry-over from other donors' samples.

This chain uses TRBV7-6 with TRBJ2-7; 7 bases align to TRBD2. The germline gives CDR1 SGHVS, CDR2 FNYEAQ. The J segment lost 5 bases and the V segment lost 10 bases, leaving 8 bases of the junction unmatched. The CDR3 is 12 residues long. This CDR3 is CATGRGVHEQYF. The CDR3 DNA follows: TGTGCCACCGGACGGGGGGTCCACGAGCAGTACTTC.

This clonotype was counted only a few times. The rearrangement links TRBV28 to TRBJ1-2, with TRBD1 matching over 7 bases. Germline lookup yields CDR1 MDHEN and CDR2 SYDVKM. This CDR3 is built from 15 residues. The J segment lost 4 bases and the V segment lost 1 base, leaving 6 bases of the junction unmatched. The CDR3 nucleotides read TGTGCCAGCAGTTTATTAATGGCAGGGGGCTATGGCTACACCTTC. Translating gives CASSLLMAGGYGYTF.

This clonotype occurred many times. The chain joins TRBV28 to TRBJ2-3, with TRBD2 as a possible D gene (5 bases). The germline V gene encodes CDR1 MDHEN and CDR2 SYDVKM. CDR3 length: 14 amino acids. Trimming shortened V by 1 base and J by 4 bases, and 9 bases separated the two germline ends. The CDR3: CASSLSLLADTQYF. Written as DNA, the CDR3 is TGTGCCAGCAGTTTATCCCTACTAGCAGATACGCAGTATTTT.

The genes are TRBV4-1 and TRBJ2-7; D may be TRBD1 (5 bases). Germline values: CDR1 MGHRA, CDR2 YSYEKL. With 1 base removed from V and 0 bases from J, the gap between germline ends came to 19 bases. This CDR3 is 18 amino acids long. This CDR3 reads CASSQAYLAGPSSYEQYF. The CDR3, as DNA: TGCGCCAGCAGCCAAGCCTATCTCGCAGGGCCTTCCTCCTACGAGCAGTACTTC.

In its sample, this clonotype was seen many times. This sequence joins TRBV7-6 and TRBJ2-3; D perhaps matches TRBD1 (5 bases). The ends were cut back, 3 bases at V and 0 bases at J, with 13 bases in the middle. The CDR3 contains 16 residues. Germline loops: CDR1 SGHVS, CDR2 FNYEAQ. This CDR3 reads CASSFLTGESTDTQYF. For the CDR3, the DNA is TGTGCCAGCAGCTTTCTAACAGGTGAAAGCACAGATACGCAGTATTTT.

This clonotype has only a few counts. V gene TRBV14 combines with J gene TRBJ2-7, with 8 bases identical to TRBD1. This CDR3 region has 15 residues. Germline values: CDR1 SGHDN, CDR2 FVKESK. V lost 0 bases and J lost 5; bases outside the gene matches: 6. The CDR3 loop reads CASSQDREDRDEQYF. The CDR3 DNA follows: TGTGCCAGCAGCCAAGATCGCGAGGACAGGGACGAGCAGTACTTC.

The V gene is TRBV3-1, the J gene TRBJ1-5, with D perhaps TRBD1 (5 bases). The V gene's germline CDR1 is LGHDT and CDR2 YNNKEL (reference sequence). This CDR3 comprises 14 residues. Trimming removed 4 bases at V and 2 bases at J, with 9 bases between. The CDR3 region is CASSLRDGNQPQHF. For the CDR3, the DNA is TGTGCCAGCAGCCTCAGGGATGGCAATCAGCCCCAGCATTTT.

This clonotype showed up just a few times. CDR3 DNA sequence: TGCGCCAGCAGCCAAGAATTCGGGACAGGGATTTCTGGGGCCAACGTCCTGACTTTC. Its protein product is CASSQEFGTGISGANVLTF. The chain couples TRBV4-3 to TRBJ2-6, with 9 bases matching TRBD1. The CDR3 runs 19 residues. Germline V lookup: CDR1 LGHNA, CDR2 YSLEER. J was trimmed by 1 base and V by 0 bases; bases with no gene match: 7.

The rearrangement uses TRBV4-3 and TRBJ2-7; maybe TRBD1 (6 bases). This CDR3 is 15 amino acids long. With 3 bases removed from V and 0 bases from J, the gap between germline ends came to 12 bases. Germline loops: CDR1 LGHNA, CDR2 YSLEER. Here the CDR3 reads CASSQLQGISYEQYF. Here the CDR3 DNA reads TGCGCCAGCAGCCAGCTTCAGGGGATCTCCTACGAGCAGTACTTC.

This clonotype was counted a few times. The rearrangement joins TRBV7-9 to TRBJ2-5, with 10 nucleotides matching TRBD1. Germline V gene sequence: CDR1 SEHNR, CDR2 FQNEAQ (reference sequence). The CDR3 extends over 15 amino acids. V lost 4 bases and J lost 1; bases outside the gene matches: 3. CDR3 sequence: CASSYWDRGQETQYF. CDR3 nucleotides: TGTGCCAGCAGCTACTGGGACAGGGGCCAAGAGACCCAGTACTTC.

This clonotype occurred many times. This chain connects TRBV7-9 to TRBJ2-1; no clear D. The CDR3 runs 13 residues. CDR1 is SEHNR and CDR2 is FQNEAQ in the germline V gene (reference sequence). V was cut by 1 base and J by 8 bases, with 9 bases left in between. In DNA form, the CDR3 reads TGTGCCAGCAGCTTAGTCCTGGGTGATGAGCAGTTCTTC. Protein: CASSLVLGDEQFF.

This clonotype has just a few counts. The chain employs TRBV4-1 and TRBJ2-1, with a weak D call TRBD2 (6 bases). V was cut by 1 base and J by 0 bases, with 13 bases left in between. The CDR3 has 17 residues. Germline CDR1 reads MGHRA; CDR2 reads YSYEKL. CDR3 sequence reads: CASSQGPFGSSYNEQFF. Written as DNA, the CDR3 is TGCGCCAGCAGCCAAGGACCGTTCGGGAGCTCCTACAATGAGCAGTTCTTC.

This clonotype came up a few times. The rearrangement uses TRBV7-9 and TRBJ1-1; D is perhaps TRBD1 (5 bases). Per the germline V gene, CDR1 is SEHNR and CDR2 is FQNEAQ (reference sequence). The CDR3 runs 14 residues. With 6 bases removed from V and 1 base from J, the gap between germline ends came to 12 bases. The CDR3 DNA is TGTGCCAGCAGGCCAGGGCAAACGAACACTGAAGCTTTCTTT. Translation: CASRPGQTNTEAFF.

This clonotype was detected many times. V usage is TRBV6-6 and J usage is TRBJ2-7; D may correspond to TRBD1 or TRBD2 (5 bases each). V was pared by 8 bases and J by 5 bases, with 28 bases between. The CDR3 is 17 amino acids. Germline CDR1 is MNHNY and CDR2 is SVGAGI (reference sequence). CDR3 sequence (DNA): TGTGCCAGCGGATCGGTGGGACCGTCTGACGGGGATGACGAGCAGTACTTC. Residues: CASGSVGPSDGDDEQYF.

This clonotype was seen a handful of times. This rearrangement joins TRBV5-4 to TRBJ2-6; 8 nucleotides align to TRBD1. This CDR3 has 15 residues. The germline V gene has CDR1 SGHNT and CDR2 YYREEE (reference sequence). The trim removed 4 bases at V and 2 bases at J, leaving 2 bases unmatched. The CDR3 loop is CASSETGAGANVLTF. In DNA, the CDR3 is TGTGCCAGCAGCGAGACAGGGGCTGGGGCCAACGTCCTGACTTTC.

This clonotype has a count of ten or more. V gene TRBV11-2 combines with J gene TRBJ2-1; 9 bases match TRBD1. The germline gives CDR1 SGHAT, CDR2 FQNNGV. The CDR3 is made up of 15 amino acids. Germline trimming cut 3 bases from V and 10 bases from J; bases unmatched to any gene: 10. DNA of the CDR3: TGTGCCAGCAGCTTGGGAGGGACAGGGATTAACGAGCAGTTCTTC. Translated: CASSLGGTGINEQFF.

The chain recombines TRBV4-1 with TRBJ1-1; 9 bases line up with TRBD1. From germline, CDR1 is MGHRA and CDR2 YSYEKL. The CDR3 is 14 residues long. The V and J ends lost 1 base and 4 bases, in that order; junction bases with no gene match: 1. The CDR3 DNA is TGCGCCAGCAGCCAAGCGGGACAGGGCACTGAAGCTTTCTTT. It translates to CASSQAGQGTEAFF.

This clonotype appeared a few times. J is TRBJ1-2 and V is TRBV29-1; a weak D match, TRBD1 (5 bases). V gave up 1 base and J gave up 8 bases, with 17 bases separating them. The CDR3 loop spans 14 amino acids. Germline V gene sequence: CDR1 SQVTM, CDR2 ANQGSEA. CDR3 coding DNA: TGCAGCGTTGAAGTAGCGTGGGGACCTGAAGGCTACACCTTC. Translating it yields CSVEVAWGPEGYTF.

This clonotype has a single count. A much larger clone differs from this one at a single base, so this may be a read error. The CDR3 reads CASSIAKVNIQYF. The DNA of the CDR3 is TGTGCCAGTAGTATCGCAAAGGTGAACATTCAGTACTTC. The chain combines TRBV19 with TRBJ2-4; D remains ambiguous. Germline assignment: CDR1 LNHDA and CDR2 SQIVND (reference sequence). The CDR3 runs to 13 residues. Trimming took off 3 bases at V and 7 bases at J, with 10 bases between the two ends.